Below, 27 T cell receptor beta chains from the same sample are listed, as sequenced in a study of graft-versus-host responses after intestinal transplantation. These receptors' antigens are unknown. Libraries were prepared by immunoSEQ multiplex PCR; TCRdb keeps only in-frame clonotypes and omits some of them. The table includes fewer than 65,000 clones, 89% detected once. The specimen was unstimulated CD4+ T cells sorted from spleen or lymph node cells, collected before transplant. The origin of the receptors is a human donor who was the organ donor for an intestinal transplant.

The CDR3 bases are TGTGCCAGCACCCCAGTGAATGAAAAACTGTTTTTT. This translates into CASTPVNEKLFF. The J gene is TRBJ1-4, the V gene TRBV6-4; no clear D. The length of the CDR3 is 12 residues. The V gene's germline CDR1 is MRHNA and CDR2 SNTAGT. V dropped 7 bases and J dropped 5 bases, with 8 bases sitting between them.

The V call is TRBV2, the J call TRBJ1-2; D is unclear. The CDR3 sequence is 12 residues long. Germline lookup yields CDR1 SNHLY and CDR2 FYNNEI. Trimming left V 4 bases short and J 4 bases short, with 7 bases between. The CDR3 is CASSVYSYGYTF. For the CDR3, the DNA is TGTGCCAGCAGTGTCTACTCCTATGGCTACACCTTC.

This clone came up once. The chain links TRBV7-8 to TRBJ2-7; 8 bases fit TRBD1. Trimming removed 5 bases from V and 0 bases from J; junction bases left unmatched: 3. Germline CDR1 is SGHVS and CDR2 is FQNEAQ. The CDR3 covers 14 residues. This chain's CDR3 is CASSRDRSSYEQYF. The CDR3 region has the DNA TGTGCCAGCAGCCGGGACAGGAGCTCCTACGAGCAGTACTTC.

The rearrangement links TRBV5-1 to TRBJ2-3; the match to TRBD2 covers 14 bases. The CDR3 runs 19 residues. Germline values: CDR1 SGHRS, CDR2 YFSETQ. V dropped 2 bases and J dropped 1; count of bases not matched to a gene: 9. The CDR3 loop is CASSFNRTSGRPRTDTQYF. CDR3 nucleotide sequence: TGCGCCAGCAGCTTTAACCGGACTAGCGGGAGGCCCCGCACAGATACGCAGTATTTT.

This clone was recorded once. The chain carries TRBV2 and TRBJ2-7; no definite D call. The CDR3 spans 12 residues. Trimming stripped 3 bases from V and 3 bases from J, with 6 bases between. Germline V gene sequence: CDR1 SNHLY, CDR2 FYNNEI. Written as DNA, the CDR3 is TGTGCCAGCAGTGAGGCAGACTACGAGCAGTACTTC. This sequence encodes CASSEADYEQYF.

On this clone itself: The CDR3 does not close with the conserved phenylalanine or tryptophan, likely indicating a read error. This sequence joins TRBV28 and TRBJ1-2, with 7 positions matching TRBD1. The CDR3 sequence is 13 residues long. CDR1 and CDR2 (germline): MDHEN, SYDVKM. J lost 9 bases, V lost 5 bases, and 9 bases had no gene match. CDR3 nucleotide sequence: TGTGCCAGCAGTCCCGCGGACAGGCCCAGCTACACCCTC. It is translated as CASSPADRPSYTL.

This sequence joins TRBV29-1 and TRBJ2-7; D possibly corresponds to TRBD1 (5 bases). This CDR3 spans 13 amino acids. Germline CDR1 is SQVTM and CDR2 is ANQGSEA. The V end lost 6 bases, the J end lost 3 bases, and 15 bases lay between the germline ends. CDR3 in DNA: TGCAGCGTGAGGATGTCAGGGCACTACGAGCAGTACTTC. Translating gives CSVRMSGHYEQYF.

This chain joins TRBV14 and TRBJ1-2, with 7 bases matching TRBD1. The V segment lost 4 bases and the J segment 2 bases; nucleotides outside the gene matches: 4. The V gene's germline CDR1 is SGHDN and CDR2 FVKESK. The CDR3 is 14 residues long. The CDR3 reads CASSLTGVNYGYTF. The CDR3 nucleotides are TGTGCCAGCAGCCTTACAGGGGTAAACTATGGCTACACCTTC.

This chain links TRBV5-4 with TRBJ2-7; D unclear. The CDR3 is 15 amino acids. Between the trimmed V and J ends, which lost 0 bases and 4 bases, there was a span of 14 bases. Germline V gives CDR1 SGHNT, CDR2 YYREEE (reference sequence). In DNA, the CDR3 is TGTGCCAGCAGCTTGGGAGGTCTTAAGGAGTACGAGCAGTACTTC. Its protein product is CASSLGGLKEYEQYF.

The genes are TRBV15 and TRBJ1-2; 9 bases fit TRBD1. V gave up 1 base and J gave up 8 bases; unmatched junction bases: 5. This CDR3 comprises 14 residues. Germline CDR1 is LNHNV and CDR2 is YYDKDF (reference sequence). CDR3 in DNA: TGTGCCACCAGCAGAGTGGGACAGGGAAAGGGCTACACCTTC. Encoded protein: CATSRVGQGKGYTF.

CDR3 in amino acids: CASSAGVRRSLDTQYF. The CDR3 nucleotides are TGTGCCAGCAGCGCAGGCGTCCGTCGGTCCTTAGATACGCAGTATTTT. The rearrangement joins TRBV7-8 to TRBJ2-3; D ambiguous. CDR3 length: 16 residues. Germline lookup yields CDR1 SGHVS and CDR2 FQNEAQ. V was shortened by 5 bases and J by 5 bases, with 20 bases between the two germline ends.

This rearrangement joins TRBV7-9 to TRBJ1-1; D not resolved. Deletions cut 5 bases from V and 1 base from J, with 23 bases between. The germline CDR1 and CDR2 sequences are SEHNR and FQNEAQ (reference sequence). The CDR3 is 18 amino acids. CDR3 nucleotides: TGTGCCAGCAGCGCGCTAACCCGACTGATACTCGGGAACACTGAAGCTTTCTTT. It is translated as CASSALTRLILGNTEAFF.

This chain connects TRBV10-3 to TRBJ1-1; TRBD1 aligns across 8 bases. CDR3 length: 16 residues. The J segment lost 2 bases and the V segment lost 1 base, leaving 6 bases of the junction unmatched. The V gene's germline CDR1 is ENHRY and CDR2 SYGVKD. CDR3 DNA sequence: TGTGCCATCAGTGAGTGGCCAGGGGGCTCTAACACTGAAGCTTTCTTT. It yields the protein CAISEWPGGSNTEAFF.

The chain has TRBV27 and TRBJ1-1; possibly TRBD1 for D (6 bases). CDR1 and CDR2 from the germline V gene are MNHEY and SMNVEV (reference sequence). V was pared by 3 bases and J by 1 base, with 15 bases between. The CDR3 has 16 residues. In DNA form, the CDR3 reads TGTGCCAGCAGTTTTGGGGGAAGGGGGGGGAACACTGAAGCTTTCTTT. Translating it yields CASSFGGRGGNTEAFF.

Here the CDR3 reads CASSSHLAGGSEQFF. The DNA of the CDR3 is TGTGCCAGCAGTTCCCACCTAGCGGGAGGGTCAGAGCAGTTCTTC. The chain uses TRBV6-5 and TRBJ2-1; TRBD2 aligns across 12 bases. The V and J ends lost 4 bases and 10 bases, in that order; junction bases with no gene match: 8. The germline gives CDR1 MNHEY, CDR2 SVGAGI. This CDR3 is built from 15 residues.

V gene TRBV19 combines with J gene TRBJ2-1; a weak D match, TRBD1 (6 bases). The germline gives CDR1 LNHDA, CDR2 SQIVND (reference sequence). This CDR3 has 15 amino acids. Trimming stripped 0 bases from V and 5 bases from J, with 11 bases between. The CDR3 loop is CASSIEGGGNNEQFF. The CDR3 DNA is TGTGCCAGTAGTATAGAAGGGGGTGGTAACAATGAGCAGTTCTTC.

This sequence joins TRBV28 and TRBJ2-7, with 10 bases fitting TRBD1. The junction had 9 bases not matched to a gene; V was cut back by 5 bases and J by 5 bases. CDR3 length equals 15 residues. The germline V gene encodes CDR1 MDHEN and CDR2 SYDVKM. The CDR3 here is CASSAAGQGNHEQYF. In nucleotides, the CDR3 is TGTGCCAGCAGTGCCGCGGGACAGGGGAACCACGAGCAGTACTTC.

The chain has TRBV5-1 and TRBJ2-3; D perhaps matches TRBD1 (6 bases). With 0 bases removed from V and 0 bases from J, the gap between germline ends came to 14 bases. CDR1 is SGHRS, CDR2 YFSETQ, per germline. The CDR3 has 17 residues. The CDR3 sequence is CASSLVSGGISTDTQYF. CDR3 bases: TGCGCCAGCAGCTTGGTTTCTGGGGGCATTAGCACAGATACGCAGTATTTT. Full variable domain (outside the CDR3, taken from reference TRBV5-1 and TRBJ2-3): KAGVTQTPRYLIKTRGQQVTLSCSPISGHRSVSWYQQTPGQGLQFLFEYFSETQRNKGNFPGRFSGRQFSNSRSEMNVSTLELGDSALYLCASSLVSGGISTDTQYFGPGTRLTVL.

The J gene is TRBJ2-2, the V gene TRBV7-6; 9 positions match TRBD1. CDR3 size: 16 residues. The germline V gene encodes CDR1 SGHVS and CDR2 FNYEAQ. The J segment lost 2 bases and the V segment lost 4 bases, leaving 5 bases of the junction unmatched. The CDR3 nucleotides read TGTGCCAGCAGCTCCCGGACAGGGGAAAACACCGGGGAGCTGTTTTTT. As protein: CASSSRTGENTGELFF.

This rearrangement joins TRBV7-6 to TRBJ2-7; 14 bases agree with TRBD2. V gave up 5 bases and J gave up 3 bases; unmatched junction bases: 9. The CDR3 runs 17 residues. The germline CDR1 and CDR2 sequences are SGHVS and FNYEAQ. The CDR3 DNA sequence: TGTGCCAGCAGCCCGCGGGGACTAGCGGGAGTAGTCTACGAGCAGTACTTC. It encodes CASSPRGLAGVVYEQYF.

This chain connects TRBV5-1 to TRBJ2-5, with TRBD2 identical over 11 bases. This CDR3 has 16 residues. Germline assignment: CDR1 SGHRS and CDR2 YFSETQ. Trimming cost V 0 bases and J 5 bases; bases outside gene matches: 6. The CDR3 DNA follows: TGCGCCAGCAGCTTGGAATCGGCTAGCGGGAGGGAGACCCAGTACTTC. It encodes CASSLESASGRETQYF.

V is TRBV9 and J is TRBJ2-3; D is possibly TRBD1 (5 bases). Germline V gene data show CDR1 as SGDLS and CDR2 as YYNGEE. This CDR3 has 13 residues. The V end lost 4 bases, the J end lost 3 bases, and 9 bases lay between the germline ends. Written as DNA, the CDR3 is TGTGCCAGCAGCCTCCAGGGTACAGATACGCAGTATTTT. This encodes CASSLQGTDTQYF.

This chain links TRBV19 with TRBJ1-5; D perhaps matches TRBD1 (5 bases). The CDR3 length is 14 residues. Between the trimmed V and J ends, which lost 5 bases and 6 bases, there was a span of 14 bases. Germline V CDR1 and CDR2: LNHDA, SQIVND (reference sequence). CDR3 coding DNA: TGTGCCAGTAGTGAGTTTTTGGGGCGTCAGCCCCAGCATTTT. It translates to CASSEFLGRQPQHF. Based on the CDR3 plus reference TRBV19 and TRBJ1-5, the full variable domain is DGGITQSPKYLFRKEGQNVTLSCEQNLNHDAMYWYRQDPGQGLRLIYYSQIVNDFQKGDIAEGYSVSREKKESFPLTVTSAQKNPTAFYLCASSEFLGRQPQHFGDGTRLSIL.

This chain uses TRBV5-1 with TRBJ2-7; 7 nucleotides align to TRBD2. The CDR3 spans 16 residues. With V trimmed by 2 bases and J by 6 bases, 14 bases remained unmatched. CDR1 is SGHRS and CDR2 is YFSETQ in the germline V gene. DNA of the CDR3: TGCGCCAGCAGCTTAATCGGGGCTAGCGGTCTCACCGAGCAGTACTTC. Its protein product is CASSLIGASGLTEQYF.

V gene TRBV7-8 combines with J gene TRBJ2-2; D perhaps matches TRBD1 (7 bases). This CDR3 region has 15 residues. CDR1 and CDR2 (germline): SGHVS, FQNEAQ. The V and J ends lost 7 bases and 0 bases respectively, with 12 bases between them. The DNA of the CDR3 is TGTGCCAGCAAGGGCGGGACAGCGAACACCGGGGAGCTGTTTTTT. Translation: CASKGGTANTGELFF. The full variable domain, with the rest looked up from reference TRBV7-8 and TRBJ2-2, is GAGVSQSPRYKVAKRGQDVALRCDPISGHVSLFWYQQALGQGPEFLTYFQNEAQLDKSGLPSDRFFAERPEGSVSTLKIQRTQQEDSAVYLCASKGGTANTGELFFGEGSRLTVL.

The chain couples TRBV15 to TRBJ2-2, with no clear D. The CDR3 consists of 13 residues. Trimming took 0 bases from V and 7 from J, leaving 6 bases between them. Per germline, CDR1 LNHNV and CDR2 YYDKDF (reference sequence). DNA for the CDR3: TGTGCCACCAGCAGAGATCAGAACGGGGAGCTGTTTTTT. Translated: CATSRDQNGELFF.

This clone has a handful of counts. The chain has TRBV2 and TRBJ1-3; TRBD1 matches at 7 bases. The CDR3 spans 15 residues. The J segment lost 0 bases and the V segment lost 7 bases, leaving 6 bases of the junction unmatched. The germline CDR1 and CDR2 sequences are SNHLY and FYNNEI. CDR3 nucleotide sequence: TGTGCCAGCAACCAACAGGGGACCTCTGGAAACACCATATATTTT. Protein product: CASNQQGTSGNTIYF.